This is a list of T cell receptor beta chains from one sample in a study of blood T cell repertoires in COVID-19. The assay was immunoSEQ multiplex PCR, and TCRdb's table has in-frame clones only and misses some. The sample lists 250,000 to 350,000 clones, around 87% seen once, with 3.5% to 4.5% in the top ten. The sequenced sample consisted of PBMCs or T cells enriched from blood (not recorded which). These receptors came from a woman aged 18 to 35 with acute COVID-19. Both conserved end residues are part of each CDR3. D genes are given only for firm matches. Expanded clones are given a class, and other clones once, few, many or no size at all.

CDR3nt: TGCGCCAGCAGCCCCCGACAGGCCTTCTCTGAAGCTTTCTTT; CDR3aa: CASSPRQAFSEAFF; v_gene: TRBV5-1; abundance: once; j_gene: TRBJ1-1; d_gene: -; len: 14
CDR3nt: TGTGCCAGCAGTGACTCAATTTCCGGGACAGGTTACAATGAGCAGTTCTTC; CDR3aa: CASSDSISGTGYNEQFF; v_gene: TRBV9; abundance: -; j_gene: TRBJ2-1; d_gene: TRBD1; len: 17
CDR3nt: TGTGCCAGCAGTGAAGGCGGCCCCTACTATGGCTACACCTTC; CDR3aa: CASSEGGPYYGYTF; v_gene: TRBV28; abundance: -; j_gene: TRBJ1-2; d_gene: -; len: 14
CDR3nt: TGTGCCAGCAGTGATTGGACTTCTGTCGTCGATGAGCAGTTCTTC; CDR3aa: CASSDWTSVVDEQFF; v_gene: TRBV2; abundance: -; j_gene: TRBJ2-1; d_gene: -; len: 15
CDR3nt: TGTGCCAGCAGCCATCCCCGGGACAAGCGGACCTACGAGCAGTACTTC; CDR3aa: CASSHPRDKRTYEQYF; v_gene: TRBV3-1/TRBV3-2; abundance: many; j_gene: TRBJ2-7; d_gene: -; len: 16
CDR3nt: TGCAGTGCTAGTCGGGAACAGCAAGCTTTCTTT; CDR3aa: CSASREQQAFF; v_gene: TRBV20-1; abundance: -; j_gene: TRBJ1-1; d_gene: -; len: 11
CDR3nt: TGTGCCAGTAGTGGGGGAGCGGGAATAATAAGTTTCGATGAGCAGTTCTTC; CDR3aa: CASSGGAGIISFDEQFF; v_gene: TRBV19; abundance: -; j_gene: TRBJ2-1; d_gene: TRBD2; len: 17
CDR3nt: TGTGCCAGCAGTTCCCAACTAGCGGGAAGGAGCTACGAGCAGTACTTC; CDR3aa: CASSSQLAGRSYEQYF; v_gene: TRBV27; abundance: -; j_gene: TRBJ2-7; d_gene: TRBD2; len: 16
CDR3nt: TGTGCCAGCAGCCCCGCATGGGGGGATGAGCAGTTCTTC; CDR3aa: CASSPAWGDEQFF; v_gene: TRBV13; abundance: -; j_gene: TRBJ2-1; d_gene: -; len: 13
CDR3nt: TGTGCCAGCAGCCCCTGGGCAGGGAAAGAGACCCAGTACTTC; CDR3aa: CASSPWAGKETQYF; v_gene: TRBV7-2; abundance: -; j_gene: TRBJ2-5; d_gene: -; len: 14
CDR3nt: TGTGCCAGCAGTTCCGGACAACTCGGCCCCTACAATGAGCAGTTCTTC; CDR3aa: CASSSGQLGPYNEQFF; v_gene: TRBV28; abundance: -; j_gene: TRBJ2-1; d_gene: -; len: 16
CDR3nt: TGCGCCAGCAGCGTAGCGGGAGCCACCTACAATGAGCAGTTCTTC; CDR3aa: CASSVAGATYNEQFF; v_gene: TRBV5-1; abundance: -; j_gene: TRBJ2-1; d_gene: TRBD2; len: 15
CDR3nt: TGTGCCAGCACTCCAGAAAGACCACCGGGACAGCGTAATTCACCCCTCCACTTT; CDR3aa: CASTPERPPGQRNSPLHF; v_gene: TRBV27; abundance: once; j_gene: TRBJ1-6; d_gene: TRBD1; len: 18
CDR3nt: TGTGCCAGCAGCGCCTCGAGGACAGGGAACACCGGGGAGCTGTTTTTT; CDR3aa: CASSASRTGNTGELFF; v_gene: TRBV9; abundance: -; j_gene: TRBJ2-2; d_gene: TRBD1; len: 16
CDR3nt: TGTGCCAGCAGTGGGAGACAGTTAGTCAACACTGAAGCTTTCTTT; CDR3aa: CASSGRQLVNTEAFF; v_gene: TRBV2; abundance: -; j_gene: TRBJ1-1; d_gene: -; len: 15
CDR3nt: TGTGCCAGCTCACCATCAGGGTACTACGAGCAGTACTTC; CDR3aa: CASSPSGYYEQYF; v_gene: TRBV18; abundance: -; j_gene: TRBJ2-7; d_gene: -; len: 13
CDR3nt: TGCGCCAGCAGCCAAGGTTCTGTCCCCTCTGGAAACACCATATATTTT; CDR3aa: CASSQGSVPSGNTIYF; v_gene: TRBV4-1; abundance: -; j_gene: TRBJ1-3; d_gene: -; len: 16
CDR3nt: TGTGCCAGCAGCTTAGAACAGGGGGGATCATCAACCTACAATGAGCAGTTCTTC; CDR3aa: CASSLEQGGSSTYNEQFF; v_gene: TRBV11-3; abundance: few; j_gene: TRBJ2-1; d_gene: TRBD1; len: 18
CDR3nt: TGTGCCAGCAGCTTAGCGGGAAGCACAGATACGCAGTATTTT; CDR3aa: CASSLAGSTDTQYF; v_gene: TRBV7-3; abundance: -; j_gene: TRBJ2-3; d_gene: -; len: 14
CDR3nt: TGTGCCAGCAGCTTCTTGGGCATATCGACTAATGAAAAACTGTTTTTT; CDR3aa: CASSFLGISTNEKLFF; v_gene: TRBV7-9; abundance: -; j_gene: TRBJ1-4; d_gene: -; len: 16
CDR3nt: TGTGCCAGCTCACCACCGTCTAGTAACGAGCAGTACTTC; CDR3aa: CASSPPSSNEQYF; v_gene: TRBV18; abundance: -; j_gene: TRBJ2-7; d_gene: -; len: 13
CDR3nt: TGTGCCAGCAGCCAAGACGTACGCCTGGCACACTACGAGCAGTACTTC; CDR3aa: CASSQDVRLAHYEQYF; v_gene: TRBV4-2; abundance: -; j_gene: TRBJ2-7; d_gene: -; len: 16
CDR3nt: TGTGCCAGCAGCCTCATACCCGGGGGGAGCCGTGGCTACACCTTC; CDR3aa: CASSLIPGGSRGYTF; v_gene: TRBV9; abundance: -; j_gene: TRBJ1-2; d_gene: -; len: 15
CDR3nt: TGTGCCACCAGCAGAGATTATCCGACAGGGCATAATCAGCCCCAGCATTTT; CDR3aa: CATSRDYPTGHNQPQHF; v_gene: TRBV15; abundance: -; j_gene: TRBJ1-5; d_gene: TRBD1; len: 17
CDR3nt: TGCGCCAGCAGCCAAACCGTCGATCGGGGATTGGGCACTGAAGCTTTCTTT; CDR3aa: CASSQTVDRGLGTEAFF; v_gene: TRBV4-1; abundance: -; j_gene: TRBJ1-1; d_gene: -; len: 17
CDR3nt: TGCGCCAGCAGTGAGTTGGAGACCGGGGAGCTGTTTTTT; CDR3aa: CASSELETGELFF; v_gene: TRBV10-2; abundance: once; j_gene: TRBJ2-2; d_gene: -; len: 13
CDR3nt: TGTGCCAGCAGCACTAGCTCTAGCGGGAGCTCCTACGAGCAGTACTTC; CDR3aa: CASSTSSSGSSYEQYF; v_gene: TRBV28; abundance: -; j_gene: TRBJ2-7; d_gene: TRBD2; len: 16
CDR3nt: TGTGCCACCAGTGACCCACGAAGCGGGAGTAAATCAAATACGCAGTATTTT; CDR3aa: CATSDPRSGSKSNTQYF; v_gene: TRBV24-1; abundance: -; j_gene: TRBJ2-3; d_gene: TRBD2; len: 17
CDR3nt: TGTGCCAGCAGCCATCTACGAGAGACCCAGTACTTC; CDR3aa: CASSHLRETQYF; v_gene: TRBV3-1/TRBV3-2; abundance: -; j_gene: TRBJ2-5; d_gene: -; len: 12